This entry describes one T cell receptor beta chain. What it binds is not known. The data belong to a study of cytomegalovirus exposure and HLA in healthy donors. Per germline, CDR1 SGHAT and CDR2 FQDESV (reference sequence). Trimming cost V 3 bases and J 3 bases, with 12 bases left between them. The CDR3 runs 14 residues. Study-level results: Some TCR beta chains (more than 150 of them) were listed as cytomegalovirus-associated.

This table comes from immunoSEQ multiplex PCR, and its TCRdb copy is limited to in-frame clones, with some not included. The repertoire holds some 240,000 clones, over 65% seen once, with less than 7% in the top ten. Sequenced material: PBMCs. The V gene is TRBV11-1, the J gene TRBJ2-7; the D gene is possibly TRBD2 (5 bases). The sequence derives from a woman between 18 and 30 years old in good health and CMV-seronegative. CDR3 DNA: TGTGCCAGCAGCTTTGGACTCGGTGGCTACGAGCAGTACTTC. Translated: CASSFGLGGYEQYF. The variable domain in full, with the rest retrieved from reference TRBV11-1 and TRBJ2-7, is EAEVAQSPRYKITEKSQAVAFWCDPISGHATLYWYRQILGQGPELLVQFQDESVVDDSQLPKDRFSAERLKGVDSTLKIQPAELGDSAMYLCASSFGLGGYEQYFGPGTRLTVT.